The 21 T cell receptor beta chains given below trace back to one sample, sequenced in a study of T-cell reconstitution after alpha-beta-depleted transplantation in children. For TCRbeta, the library was prepared with unique molecular identifiers. TCRdb analysed the PCR reads with MiXCR anew, one entry per CDR3 protein. The sample has more than 85,000 distinct CDR3 sequences, approximately 10% seen once. The starting material was PBMCs from the stem cell graft donor, obtained from the stem cell graft. The receptors stem from a human donor who donated a stem cell graft to a child with acute lymphoblastic leukemia.

This clonotype was picked up many times. The chain is built from TRBV20-1 and TRBJ2-2; 9 bases are shared with TRBD1. The CDR3 extends over 14 amino acids. The V gene end was trimmed by 5 bases and the J gene end by 4 bases; junction bases not matched to a gene: 5. Germline CDR1 DFQATT, CDR2 SNEGSKA (reference sequence). Here the CDR3 DNA reads TGCAGTGCTGGGACAGGGTCCCGCACCGGGGAGCTGTTTTTT. This translates into CSAGTGSRTGELFF.

Ten or more counts support this clonotype. The chain recombines TRBV30 with TRBJ1-2; the D gene is possibly TRBD1 (5 bases). The germline V gene encodes CDR1 GTSNPN and CDR2 SVGIG (reference sequence). V was cut by 0 bases and J by 2 bases, with 7 bases left in between. This CDR3 region has 13 residues. CDR3 nucleotide sequence: TGTGCCTGGAGTGTACGGGGGAACTATGGCTACACCTTC. Translated, it gives CAWSVRGNYGYTF.

At least ten counts were recorded for this clonotype. V gene TRBV7-6 combines with J gene TRBJ1-1; 11 bases align to TRBD1. CDR1 is SGHVS, CDR2 FNYEAQ, per germline. The V and J ends lost 5 bases and 0 bases, in that order; junction bases with no gene match: 11. The CDR3 totals 18 residues. CDR3: CASSRTGGRGYLNTEAFF. The CDR3 region has the DNA TGTGCCAGCAGCCGGACAGGGGGCAGAGGCTACTTGAACACTGAAGCTTTCTTT.

There are many counts of this clonotype. This chain connects TRBV7-8 to TRBJ2-7; D may be TRBD2 (5 bases). Germline assignment: CDR1 SGHVS and CDR2 FQNEAQ. Between the trimmed V and J ends, which lost 5 bases and 0 bases, there was a span of 20 bases. CDR3 length equals 17 residues. The CDR3 region has the DNA TGTGCCAGCAGCCTCCCCCGGCGAGGGAGAAACTCCTACGAGCAGTACTTC. Its protein is CASSLPRRGRNSYEQYF.

There are many counts of this clonotype. This chain links TRBV6-2 or TRBV6-3 with TRBJ2-7; no clear D. This CDR3 comprises 13 residues. V lost 6 bases, J lost 1 base, and 10 bases lay in between. CDR1 is MNHEY, CDR2 SVGEGT, per germline. The CDR3 is CASSPPVSYEQYF. For the CDR3, the DNA is TGTGCCAGCAGCCCCCCGGTTTCCTACGAGCAGTACTTC.

The table lists this clonotype with many counts. V usage is TRBV7-2 and J usage is TRBJ2-1; D could derive from TRBD1 or TRBD2 (6 bases each). Germline values: CDR1 SGHTA, CDR2 FQGNSA. Trimming took off 4 bases at V and 6 bases at J, with 10 bases between the two ends. The CDR3 totals 13 residues. CDR3 nucleotides: TGTGCCAGCAGCTCCGAGGGGGGCAATGAGCAGTTCTTC. Protein product: CASSSEGGNEQFF.

This clonotype was detected ten times or more. The chain employs TRBV10-3 and TRBJ2-7; 14 bases are a match to TRBD2. CDR3 length: 17 amino acids. CDR1 and CDR2 from the germline V gene are ENHRY and SYGVKD. With 0 bases clipped from V and 6 bases from J, the junction kept 7 bases outside the gene matches. DNA for the CDR3: TGTGCCATCAGTGAGTCCGAGCGACTAGCGGGAGGGCGCGAGCAGTACTTC. Its protein product is CAISESERLAGGREQYF.

At least ten counts were recorded for this clonotype. V gene TRBV5-1 combines with J gene TRBJ2-4, with D perhaps given as TRBD1 or TRBD2 (6 bases each). Trimming left V 3 bases short and J 2 bases short, with 15 bases between. Germline values: CDR1 SGHRS, CDR2 YFSETQ. The CDR3 spans 16 residues. CDR3 sequence: CASSSTRGLSKNIQYF. In DNA, the CDR3 is TGCGCCAGCAGCTCTACACGGGGGCTATCCAAAAACATTCAGTACTTC.

This clonotype was counted ten times or more. The chain employs TRBV12-3 or TRBV12-4 and TRBJ2-5; the D call may be TRBD1 or TRBD2 (6 bases each). The germline V and J ends were trimmed by 2 bases and 5 bases, with 15 bases remaining between them. This CDR3 is 15 amino acids long. CDR3 nucleotides: TGTGCCAGCAGTTTATGGGGGGCGGGTCTGGAGACCCAGTACTTC. Its translation: CASSLWGAGLETQYF.

This clonotype was counted many times. V and J are TRBV28 and TRBJ1-5; unclear D gene. In germline, CDR1 is MDHEN, CDR2 SYDVKM. This CDR3 comprises 14 residues. V was cut by 2 bases and J by 1 base, with 6 bases left in between. The CDR3 region is CASSLMLSNQPQHF. DNA of the CDR3: TGTGCCAGCAGTTTAATGTTAAGCAATCAGCCCCAGCATTTT. The variable domain in full, with the rest retrieved from reference TRBV28 and TRBJ1-5, is DVKVTQSSRYLVKRTGEKVFLECVQDMDHENMFWYRQDPGLGLRLIYFSYDVKMKEKGDIPEGYSVSREKKERFSLILESASTNQTSMYLCASSLMLSNQPQHFGDGTRLSIL.

This clonotype has ten or more counts. The chain recombines TRBV4-1 with TRBJ2-3; D ambiguous. CDR1 and CDR2 from the germline V gene are MGHRA and YSYEKL. The CDR3 is 12 residues long. V lost 3 bases to trimming and J lost 6 bases, with 7 bases between them. CDR3 nucleotide sequence: TGCGCCAGCAGCCACGACTTGGATACGCAGTATTTT. This codes for CASSHDLDTQYF.

This clonotype was seen repeatedly, ten times or more. CDR3 region: CSAREWTSWGKSGYNEQFF. CDR3 coding DNA: TGCAGTGCTAGAGAATGGACTAGCTGGGGCAAGAGCGGATACAATGAGCAGTTCTTC. The rearrangement joins TRBV20-1 to TRBJ2-1, with 8 bases lining up with TRBD2. Germline V gene data show CDR1 as DFQATT and CDR2 as SNEGSKA (reference sequence). There are 19 residues in the CDR3. Trimming took 0 bases from V and 4 from J; bases not matched to a gene: 17.

In its sample, this clonotype was seen many times. The chain carries TRBV24-1 and TRBJ2-1; 10 bases match TRBD2. CDR1 is KGHDR and CDR2 is SFDVKD in the germline V gene. V shed 8 bases and J 0 bases; nucleotides not matched to a gene: 0. This CDR3 is built from 14 residues. The CDR3 sequence: CATTSGSSYNEQFF. For the CDR3, the DNA is TGTGCCACCACTAGCGGGAGCTCCTACAATGAGCAGTTCTTC.

This clonotype was recorded at least ten times. J is TRBJ1-5 and V is TRBV7-2; D uncertain. This CDR3 region has 14 residues. Trimming took 0 bases from V and 1 from J, leaving 4 bases between them. The germline V gene has CDR1 SGHTA and CDR2 FQGNSA. In nucleotides, the CDR3 is TGTGCCAGCAGCTTAGCACGGAGCAATCAGCCCCAGCATTTT. It encodes CASSLARSNQPQHF.

The chain combines TRBV7-8 with TRBJ2-5, with 8 positions matching TRBD1. This CDR3 is 14 amino acids long. Germline values: CDR1 SGHVS, CDR2 FQNEAQ. J gave up 5 bases and V 5 bases, and 7 bases lay outside the gene matches. The CDR3 DNA is TGTGCCAGCAGCCCACAGACAGGGGCGGAGACCCAGTACTTC. The encoded protein is CASSPQTGAETQYF.

This clonotype was observed at least ten times. The chain links TRBV7-9 to TRBJ2-7; 9 nucleotides match TRBD2. J gave up 2 bases and V 1 base, and 3 bases lay outside the gene matches. Germline lookup yields CDR1 SEHNR and CDR2 FQNEAQ (reference sequence). The CDR3 spans 15 residues. CDR3 sequence reads: CASSLVSGRAYEQYF. DNA for the CDR3: TGTGCCAGCAGCTTAGTTAGCGGGAGAGCCTACGAGCAGTACTTC.

This clonotype came up many times. Here the CDR3 reads CASSQGAGGADTQYF. The CDR3 DNA is TGCGCCAGCAGCCAAGGGGCAGGAGGCGCAGATACGCAGTATTTT. The genes are TRBV4-1 and TRBJ2-3; possible D gene TRBD2, 5 bases. Germline-derived CDR1 and CDR2 are MGHRA and YSYEKL. Between the trimmed V and J ends, which lost 1 base and 4 bases, there was a span of 12 bases. CDR3 length: 15 residues.

This clonotype has at least ten counts. The chain has TRBV29-1 and TRBJ1-4, with 11 bases fitting TRBD1. Germline V gives CDR1 SQVTM, CDR2 ANQGSEA. J was trimmed by 7 bases and V by 5 bases; bases with no gene match: 6. This CDR3 spans 14 amino acids. Written as DNA, the CDR3 is TGCAGCGTTTGGACAGGGGGCCTAAGTGAAAAACTGTTTTTT. Its translation is CSVWTGGLSEKLFF.

This clonotype was observed at least ten times. The chain is built from TRBV20-1 and TRBJ1-5, with 10 bases identical to TRBD1. V was clipped by 1 base and J by 2 bases; unmatched bases: 5. The CDR3 is 16 amino acids. The germline gives CDR1 DFQATT, CDR2 SNEGSKA (reference sequence). The CDR3 spells CSARGQGAPGNQPQHF. The DNA of the CDR3 is TGCAGTGCTAGAGGACAGGGGGCTCCGGGCAATCAGCCCCAGCATTTT.

The table lists this clonotype with many counts. The rearrangement uses TRBV6-1 and TRBJ2-1, with D perhaps given as TRBD1 or TRBD2 (6 bases each). This CDR3 region has 14 residues. The V end was cut by 6 bases, the J end by 4 bases, with 13 bases between. CDR1 and CDR2 from the germline V gene are MNHNS and SASEGT. This CDR3 reads CASRRGEYYNEQFF. CDR3 nucleotide sequence: TGTGCCAGCAGAAGGGGGGAATATTACAATGAGCAGTTCTTC.

There are many counts of this clonotype. V is TRBV24-1 and J is TRBJ2-5, with 10 positions matching TRBD1. CDR3 length: 18 residues. Germline V lookup: CDR1 KGHDR, CDR2 SFDVKD. With V trimmed by 3 bases and J by 3 bases, 12 bases remained unmatched. CDR3 residues: CATSDRIAQDRGKETQYF. CDR3 bases: TGTGCCACCAGTGATCGTATAGCCCAGGACAGGGGGAAAGAGACCCAGTACTTC.